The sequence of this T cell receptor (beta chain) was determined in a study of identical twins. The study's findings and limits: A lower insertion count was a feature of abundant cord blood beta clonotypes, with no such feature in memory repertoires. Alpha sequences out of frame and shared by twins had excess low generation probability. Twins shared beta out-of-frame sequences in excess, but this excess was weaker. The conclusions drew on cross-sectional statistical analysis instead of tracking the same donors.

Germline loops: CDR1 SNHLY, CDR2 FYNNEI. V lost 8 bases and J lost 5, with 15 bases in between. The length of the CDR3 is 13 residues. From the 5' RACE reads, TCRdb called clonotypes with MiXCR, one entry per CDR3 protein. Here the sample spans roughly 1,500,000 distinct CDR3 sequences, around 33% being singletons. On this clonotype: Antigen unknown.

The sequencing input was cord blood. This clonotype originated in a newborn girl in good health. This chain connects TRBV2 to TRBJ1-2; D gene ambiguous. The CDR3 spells CASGSVSIYGYTF. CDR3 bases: TGTGCCAGCGGCTCGGTTTCAATTTATGGCTACACCTTC.